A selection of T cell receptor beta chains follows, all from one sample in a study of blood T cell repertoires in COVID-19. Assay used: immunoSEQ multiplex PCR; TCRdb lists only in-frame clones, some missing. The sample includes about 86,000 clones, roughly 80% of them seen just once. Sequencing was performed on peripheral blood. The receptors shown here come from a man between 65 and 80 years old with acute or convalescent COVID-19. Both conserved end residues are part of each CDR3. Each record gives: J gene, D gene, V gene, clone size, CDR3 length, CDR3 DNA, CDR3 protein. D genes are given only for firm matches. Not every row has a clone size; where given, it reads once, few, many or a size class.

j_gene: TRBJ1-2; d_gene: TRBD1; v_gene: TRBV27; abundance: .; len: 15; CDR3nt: TGTGCCAGCAGTTTAAGGGGGAGAGACAGGGATGGCTACACCTTC; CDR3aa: CASSLRGRDRDGYTF
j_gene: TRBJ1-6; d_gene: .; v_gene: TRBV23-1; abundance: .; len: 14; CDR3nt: TGCGCCAGCGGAGAAACAGGGATCGGTTCACCCCTCCACTTT; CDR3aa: CASGETGIGSPLHF
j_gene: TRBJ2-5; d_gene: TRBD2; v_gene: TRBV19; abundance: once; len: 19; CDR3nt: TGTGCCAGTAGTATAGGATTACTAGCGGGGGGGCCGGATCAAGAGACCCAGTACTTC; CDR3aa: CASSIGLLAGGPDQETQYF
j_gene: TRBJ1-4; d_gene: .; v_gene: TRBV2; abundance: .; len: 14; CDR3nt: TGTGCCAGCAGTGACAGGACCCGGGGTGAAAAACTGTTTTTT; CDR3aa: CASSDRTRGEKLFF
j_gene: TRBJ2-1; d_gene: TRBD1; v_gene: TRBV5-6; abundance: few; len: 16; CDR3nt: TGTGCCAGCAGCTTTGGACCGGGACAGGGCTACAATGAGCAGTTCTTC; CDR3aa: CASSFGPGQGYNEQFF
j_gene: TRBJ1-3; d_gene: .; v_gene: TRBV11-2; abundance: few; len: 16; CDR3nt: TGTGCCAGCAGCTCAAGGCGGGCGAACTCTGGAAACACCATATATTTT; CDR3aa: CASSSRRANSGNTIYF
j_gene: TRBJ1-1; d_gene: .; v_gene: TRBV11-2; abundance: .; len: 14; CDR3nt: TGTGCCAGCAGCCGGGCGGGGCTGAACACTGAAGCTTTCTTT; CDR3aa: CASSRAGLNTEAFF
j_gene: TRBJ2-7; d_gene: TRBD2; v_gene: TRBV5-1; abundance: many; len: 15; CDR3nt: TGCGCCAGCAGCGAATTAGCGGGGACCTCCTACGAGCAGTACTTC; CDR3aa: CASSELAGTSYEQYF
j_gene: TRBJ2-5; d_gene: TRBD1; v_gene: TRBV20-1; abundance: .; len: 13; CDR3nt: TGCAGTGCCAGTGACAGGGTTTGGGAGACCCAGTACTTC; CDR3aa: CSASDRVWETQYF
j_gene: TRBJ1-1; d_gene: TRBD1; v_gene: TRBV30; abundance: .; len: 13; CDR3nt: TGTGCCTGGTCGGACAGGGGGGACACTGAAGCTTTCTTT; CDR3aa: CAWSDRGDTEAFF
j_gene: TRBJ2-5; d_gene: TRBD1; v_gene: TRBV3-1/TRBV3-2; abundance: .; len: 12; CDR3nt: TGTGCCAGCCGGGACAGTCAAGAGACCCAGTACTTC; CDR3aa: CASRDSQETQYF
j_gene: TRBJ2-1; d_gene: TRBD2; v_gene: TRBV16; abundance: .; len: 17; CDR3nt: TGTGCCAGCAGCCAATCCCTCACTAGCGGGGCCTACAATGAGCAGTTCTTC; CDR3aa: CASSQSLTSGAYNEQFF
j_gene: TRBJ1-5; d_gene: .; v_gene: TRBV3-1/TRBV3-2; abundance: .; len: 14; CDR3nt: TGTGCCAGCAGCCCCAGGGCAGGCGATTGGCCCCAGCATTTT; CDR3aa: CASSPRAGDWPQHF
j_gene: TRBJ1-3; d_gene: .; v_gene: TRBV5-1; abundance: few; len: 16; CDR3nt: TGCGCCAGCAGCTTGCTAGGGGGTAGCTCTGGAAACACCATATATTTT; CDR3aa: CASSLLGGSSGNTIYF
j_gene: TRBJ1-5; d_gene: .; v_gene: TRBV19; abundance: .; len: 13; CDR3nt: TGTGCCAGTAGTCCCCCAGGGTTTCAGCCCCAGCATTTT; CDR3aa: CASSPPGFQPQHF
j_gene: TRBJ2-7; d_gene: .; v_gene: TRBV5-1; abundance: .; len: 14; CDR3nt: TGCGCCAGCAGCTATCCATCACGAACGGGAGAGCAGTACTTC; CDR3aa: CASSYPSRTGEQYF
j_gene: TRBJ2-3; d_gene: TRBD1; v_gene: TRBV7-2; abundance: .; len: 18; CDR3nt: TGTGCCAGCAGCCTACCTAGAAACACAGGGGACGCCACAGATACGCAGTATTTT; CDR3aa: CASSLPRNTGDATDTQYF
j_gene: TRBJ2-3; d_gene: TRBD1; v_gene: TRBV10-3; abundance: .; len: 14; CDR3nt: TGTGCCACCGTCGGGACAGGGGGAACAGATACGCAGTATTTT; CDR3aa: CATVGTGGTDTQYF
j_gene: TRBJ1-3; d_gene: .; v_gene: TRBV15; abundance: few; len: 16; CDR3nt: TGTGCCACCAGCAGCCTGGGGGGGACGGATGGAAACACCATATATTTT; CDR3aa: CATSSLGGTDGNTIYF
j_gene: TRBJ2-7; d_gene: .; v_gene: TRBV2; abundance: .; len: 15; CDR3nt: TGTGCCAGCAGTGTAACAGGTGCATCCTCCTACGAGCAGTACTTC; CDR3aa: CASSVTGASSYEQYF
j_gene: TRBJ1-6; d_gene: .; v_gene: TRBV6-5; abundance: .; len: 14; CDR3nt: TGTGCCAGCAGGGAGACGGGAGATAATTCACCCCTCCACTTT; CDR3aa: CASRETGDNSPLHF
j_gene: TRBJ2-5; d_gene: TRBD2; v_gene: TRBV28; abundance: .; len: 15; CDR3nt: TGTGCCAGCAGACCTGCGGGGGGGGCCCACGAGACCCAGTACTTC; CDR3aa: CASRPAGGAHETQYF
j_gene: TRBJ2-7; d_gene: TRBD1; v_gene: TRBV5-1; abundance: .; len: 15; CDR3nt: TGCGCCAGCAGCTTGGACGGCAGGGGGCCGGGGGAGCAGTACTTC; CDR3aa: CASSLDGRGPGEQYF
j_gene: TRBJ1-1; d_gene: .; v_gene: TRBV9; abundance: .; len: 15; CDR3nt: TGTGCCAGCAGCGTAGTCTCGGGGAGTTGGACTGAAGCTTTCTTT; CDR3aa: CASSVVSGSWTEAFF
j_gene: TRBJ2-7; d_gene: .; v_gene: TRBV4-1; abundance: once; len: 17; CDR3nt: TGCGCCTGCAGCCCACGGGTTGGGCAGGGGATAACTGACGAGCAGTACTTC; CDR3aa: CACSPRVGQGITDEQYF
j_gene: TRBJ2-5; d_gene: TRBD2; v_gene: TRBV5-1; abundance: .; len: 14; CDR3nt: TGCGCCAGCAGCCTACTAGCGGGAGAACCTAAATCGTACTTC; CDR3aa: CASSLLAGEPKSYF
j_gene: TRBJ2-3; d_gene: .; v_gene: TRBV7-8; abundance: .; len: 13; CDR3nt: TGTGCCAGCAGCTTGGGCGCGACAGATACGCAGTATTTT; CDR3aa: CASSLGATDTQYF
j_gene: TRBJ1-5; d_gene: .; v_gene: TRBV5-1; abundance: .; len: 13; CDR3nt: TGCGCCAGCAGCTCCCGGGGGGAACAGCCCCAGCATTTT; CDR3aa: CASSSRGEQPQHF
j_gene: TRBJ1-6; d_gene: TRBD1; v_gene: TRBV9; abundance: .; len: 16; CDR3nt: TGTGCCAGCAGCGAGACAGGGGAACCTTATAATTCACCCCTCCACTTT; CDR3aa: CASSETGEPYNSPLHF
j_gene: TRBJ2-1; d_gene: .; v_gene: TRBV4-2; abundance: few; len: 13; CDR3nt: TGTGCCAGCAGCCAAGAGACATACAATGAGCAGTTCTTC; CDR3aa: CASSQETYNEQFF
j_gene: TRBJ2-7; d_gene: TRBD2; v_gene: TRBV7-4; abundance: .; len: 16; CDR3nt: TGTGCCAGCAGCTTAGTGGGGACTAGCCTGTCCTACGAGCAGTACTTC; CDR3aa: CASSLVGTSLSYEQYF
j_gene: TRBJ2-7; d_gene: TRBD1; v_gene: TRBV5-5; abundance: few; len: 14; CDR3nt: TGTGCCAGCAGCCTACGACAGGGTTCCTACGAGCAGTACTTC; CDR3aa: CASSLRQGSYEQYF
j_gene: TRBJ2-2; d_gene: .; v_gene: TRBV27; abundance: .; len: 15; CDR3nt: TGTGCCAGCAGTTATAGGGGGGGTGTCACCGGGGAGCTGTTTTTT; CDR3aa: CASSYRGGVTGELFF
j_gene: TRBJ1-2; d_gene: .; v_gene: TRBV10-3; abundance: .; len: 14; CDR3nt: TGTGCCATCAGGGGAGCCTCGGACAACTATGGCTACACCTTC; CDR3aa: CAIRGASDNYGYTF
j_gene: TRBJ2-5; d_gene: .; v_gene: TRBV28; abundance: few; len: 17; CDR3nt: TGTGCCAGCAGTTTCCACATCTCGCAGGGGTACCAAGAGACCCAGTACTTC; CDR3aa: CASSFHISQGYQETQYF
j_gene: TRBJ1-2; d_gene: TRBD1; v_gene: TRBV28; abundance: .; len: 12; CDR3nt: TGTGCCAGCACCACAGGGGCGGAAGGCTACACCTTC; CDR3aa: CASTTGAEGYTF
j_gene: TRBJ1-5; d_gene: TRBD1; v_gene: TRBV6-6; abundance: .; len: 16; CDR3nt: TGTGCCAGCTCAAGACCGGGACAGGGTGACAATCAGCCCCAGCATTTT; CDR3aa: CASSRPGQGDNQPQHF
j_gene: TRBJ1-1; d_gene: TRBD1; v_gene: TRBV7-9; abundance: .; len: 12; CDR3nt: TGTGCCAGCAGCTGGACAGGGGCTGAAGCTTTCTTT; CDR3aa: CASSWTGAEAFF
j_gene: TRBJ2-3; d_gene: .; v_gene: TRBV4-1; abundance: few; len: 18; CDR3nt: TGCGCCAGCAGCCAAGTTATGATTCGGGGGTCTAGCACAGATACGCAGTATTTT; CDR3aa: CASSQVMIRGSSTDTQYF
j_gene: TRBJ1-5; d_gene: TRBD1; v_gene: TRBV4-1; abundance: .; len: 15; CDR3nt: TGCGCCAGCAGCCGGAAGGGGACAGAGAATCAGCCCCAGCATTTT; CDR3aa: CASSRKGTENQPQHF
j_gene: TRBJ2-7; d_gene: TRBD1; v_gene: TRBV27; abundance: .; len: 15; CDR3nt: TGTGCCAGCAGTTTATCCGGGACAGGGTCCTACGAGCAGTACTTC; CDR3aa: CASSLSGTGSYEQYF
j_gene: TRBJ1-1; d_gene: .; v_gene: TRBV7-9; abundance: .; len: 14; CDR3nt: TGTGCCAGCAGCCCATACGTGACGGGGACTGAAGCTTTCTTT; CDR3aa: CASSPYVTGTEAFF
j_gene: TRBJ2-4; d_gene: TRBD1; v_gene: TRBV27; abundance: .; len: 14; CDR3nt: TGTGCCAGCAGTTTAAGACAGGGAAGGGACATTCAGTACTTC; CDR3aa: CASSLRQGRDIQYF
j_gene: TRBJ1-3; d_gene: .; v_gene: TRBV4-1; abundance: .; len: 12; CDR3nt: TGCGCCAGCAGCCAAGATCTATACACCATATATTTT; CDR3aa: CASSQDLYTIYF
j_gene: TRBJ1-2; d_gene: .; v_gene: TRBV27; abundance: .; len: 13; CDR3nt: TGTGCCAGCAGTTTATCCGGTAACTATGGCTACACCTTC; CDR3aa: CASSLSGNYGYTF
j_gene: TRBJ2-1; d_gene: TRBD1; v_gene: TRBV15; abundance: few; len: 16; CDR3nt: TGTGCCACCAGCCCTCCCGGGACAGGGGGCCGGAATGAGCAGTTCTTC; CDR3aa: CATSPPGTGGRNEQFF
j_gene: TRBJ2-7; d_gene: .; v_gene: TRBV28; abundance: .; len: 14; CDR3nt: TGTGCCAGCAGTTTAGCGGGAAGGTCCTACGAGCAGTACTTC; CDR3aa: CASSLAGRSYEQYF
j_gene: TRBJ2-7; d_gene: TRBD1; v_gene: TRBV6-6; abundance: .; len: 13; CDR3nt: TGTGCCAGCAGTATGACAGGGGTAGGGGAGCAGTACTTC; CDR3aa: CASSMTGVGEQYF
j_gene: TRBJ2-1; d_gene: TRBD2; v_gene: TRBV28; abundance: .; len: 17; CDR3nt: TGTGCCAGCAGTCCTAATACACTAGCGGGGTTCGACAATGAGCAGTTCTTC; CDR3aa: CASSPNTLAGFDNEQFF
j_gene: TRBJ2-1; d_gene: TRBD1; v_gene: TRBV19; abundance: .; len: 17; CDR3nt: TGTGCCAGTAGGCCGACAGGGGGCGCGGGCTCCTACAATGAGCAGTTCTTC; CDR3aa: CASRPTGGAGSYNEQFF